This TCR beta chain was sequenced in a study of human T cells and chemical hapten exposure. Findings of the study overall: Relative to control repertoires, expanded TCRs gave rise to significantly more large CDR3 similarity clusters.

Only a few counts were recorded for this clonotype. Its antigen is not known. Individual cDNA molecules each carried unique molecular identifiers attached by the library. TCRdb used MiXCR to reprocess the RACE reads, holding one entry per CDR3 protein. The sample has some 200,000 distinct CDR3 sequences, 20% to 25% seen once. The ends lost 8 bases at V and 8 bases at J; junction bases unmatched: 14. Germline V gives CDR1 DFQATT, CDR2 SNEGSKA (reference sequence). This CDR3 contains 13 residues. Time point specified: patch test 1, 2 weeks after DPC sensitization. Treatment: therapeutic diphenylcyclopropenone sensitization with weekly scalp DPC. Suited to DPC and affected by alopecia, the donors ranged from 18 to 70 years old.

This clonotype was sampled from a woman aged 50 to 60 with alopecia areata. Some clones in this sample may be carry-over from other donors' samples. The source material was whole blood, sampled in connection with sensitization to the hapten diphenylcyclopropenone (DPC). The rearrangement uses TRBV20-1 and TRBJ1-1; TRBD1 agrees at 7 bases. CDR3 in amino acids: CSQSTGTAREAFF. In DNA, the CDR3 is TGCAGTCAGAGTACCGGGACAGCAAGAGAAGCTTTCTTT.